The rows below give T cell receptor beta chains drawn from one sample of a study of blood T cell repertoires in COVID-19. Clones were sequenced by immunoSEQ multiplex PCR, and TCRdb holds only the in-frame ones, with some missing. Among 250,000 or so clones listed, roughly 88% were seen once. The sample taken for sequencing was PBMCs or T cells enriched from blood (not recorded which). Every receptor here comes from a woman in her thirties or forties who had been exposed to COVID-19. Each CDR3 is given with its conserved first and last residue.

>TRBV27|TRBJ2-1|14
CASSSTAEYNEQFF
>TRBV28|TRBJ1-2|14
CASSSQGRDYGYTF
>TRBV25-1|TRBJ2-3|18
CASSEAFSSSGITDTQYF
>TRBV5-6|TRBJ1-2|14
CASTAPRGIPGYTF
>TRBV11-1|TRBJ1-5|15
CASSLDGTGNQPQHF
>TRBV6-5|TRBJ1-5|15
CASRPREYSNQPQHF
>TRBV7-8|TRBJ2-6|16
CASSLDDNSGANVLTF
>TRBV7-2|TRBJ2-5|15
CASSLELEPPGTQYF
>TRBV19|TRBJ1-1|16
CASSIHRGVRNTEAFF
>TRBV5-8|TRBJ2-1|15
CASSLRGSLGDEQFF
>TRBV15|TRBJ1-1|18
CATSSRAGLVRHGTEAFF
>TRBV3-1/TRBV3-2|TRBJ2-5|18
CASSQGLYSGTIQETQYF
>TRBV7-9|TRBJ1-1|14
CASSLAGQANEAFF
>TRBV21-1|TRBJ1-2|14
CASSPFETGYGYTF
>TRBV7-9|TRBJ2-2|15
CASSFGLAGTGELFF
>TRBV20-1|TRBJ2-3|11
CSAQRGDTQYF
>TRBV7-3|TRBJ1-1|13
CASSLTGSSEAFF
>TRBV28|TRBJ1-2|13
CASRGPFYYGYTF
>TRBV14|TRBJ1-2|13
CASSQTAHYGYTF
>TRBV12-3/TRBV12-4|TRBJ1-2|11
CASSRTSGYTF
>TRBV19|TRBJ2-2|15
CASSARVRSAGELFF
>TRBV18|TRBJ1-4|14
CASSTTGAGEKLFF
>TRBV28|TRBJ1-1|13
CASRRQGPPEAFF
>TRBV30|TRBJ1-2|14
CARHRTDSNYGYTF
>TRBV24-1|TRBJ1-5|16
CATSDAGQGESQPQHF
>TRBV3-1/TRBV3-2|TRBJ1-2|12
CASSQENRGYTF
>TRBV27|TRBJ2-1|14
CASSQRQGFYEQFF
>TRBV19|TRBJ2-2|16
CASSIDIQPGTGELFF
>TRBV7-8|TRBJ1-2|15
CASSLATVGGYGYTF
>TRBV18|TRBJ1-6|17
CASSPAIGQSYNSPLHF
>TRBV19|TRBJ2-3|14
CASSNFGDGDTQYF
>TRBV7-9|TRBJ2-5|15
CASSPLAGGGETQYF
>TRBV11-2|TRBJ2-3|16
CASSSRAGQGRDTQYF
>TRBV28|TRBJ1-2|14
CASSLSPGIYGYTF
>TRBV4-1|TRBJ1-2|15
CASSQPTARVYGYTF
>TRBV7-6|TRBJ2-1|19
CASSLDGTSGRGTYNEQFF
>TRBV3-1/TRBV3-2|TRBJ1-6|12
CASSWGDSPLHF
>TRBV9|TRBJ1-5|15
CASSERDSSNQPQHF
>TRBV4-1|TRBJ1-1|15
CASSPTTGSSTEAFF
>TRBV4-1|TRBJ1-2|15
CASSQDRWAVGGYTF
>TRBV7-9|TRBJ2-3|14
CATIRERGADTQYF
>TRBV6-5|TRBJ1-5|14
CASSSEYGNQPQHF
>TRBV5-4|TRBJ1-2|17
CASSFPLPGQGNYGYTF
>TRBV29-1|TRBJ2-2|12
CSVKSGVEELFF
>TRBV5-1|TRBJ1-5|15
CASSLAGASNQPQHF
>TRBV9|TRBJ2-2|17
CASSLLRSGAGTGELFF
>TRBV4-3|TRBJ1-2|13
CASSPTALYGYTF
>TRBV5-6|TRBJ1-6|14
CASSRTGVSSPLHF
>TRBV2|TRBJ1-1|14
CASSKWGPNTEAFF
>TRBV5-4|TRBJ2-7|14
CASSRTGVSYEQYF
>TRBV11-2|TRBJ1-2|17
CASSLDGGRDRGRGYTF
>TRBV30|TRBJ1-2|12
CAWSTTDRGYTF
>TRBV7-2|TRBJ1-1|14
CASSTNRGGAEAFF
>TRBV7-7|TRBJ2-3|16
CASSLGGGSGTDTQYF
>TRBV28|TRBJ1-2|17
CASSLRPPSGEDYGYTF